This T cell receptor (beta chain) was sequenced during a study of control samples from healthy donors and cancer patients. V lost 1 base and J lost 7, with 4 bases in between. Germline CDR1 SEHNR, CDR2 FQNEAQ (reference sequence). The CDR3 spans 12 residues. The repertoire was sequenced with immunoSEQ multiplex PCR; TCRdb's copy has only in-frame clones and lacks some. The table records just over 90,000 clones, around 86% of them present only once. The sequence came from a woman aged 45-65 years in good health. The chain is built from TRBV7-9 and TRBJ1-4; D is ambiguous. Sequencing was done on a sample of blood. This chain's CDR3 is CASSLVTEKLFF. CDR3 DNA sequence: TGTGCCAGCAGCTTAGTGACTGAAAAACTGTTTTTT.